This is a list of T cell receptor beta chains from one sample in a study of graft-versus-host responses after intestinal transplantation. Their antigens remain unidentified. Some clones are missing from TCRdb's copy, which holds only in-frame ones; the method was immunoSEQ multiplex PCR. The top ten clones hold roughly 0.17% of a sample with more than 95,000 clones, 90% of them seen once. The sample was unstimulated CD4+ T cells sorted from spleen or lymph node cells, taken before intestinal transplant. All receptors derive from a human donor who received an intestinal transplant. The CDR3 runs from the conserved cysteine through the conserved F or W. D genes are given only for firm matches. Only some rows state a clone size, as once, few, many or a class for expanded clones.

V: TRBV5-1
J: TRBJ2-5
D: -
size: few
DNA: TGCGCCAGCAGCCTAAAAGAGACCCAGTACTTC
CDR3: CASSLKETQYF

V: TRBV6-6
J: TRBJ2-5
D: -
size: -
DNA: TGTGCCAGCAGTTATGTGTCGTTCGGAGAGACCCAGTACTTC
CDR3: CASSYVSFGETQYF

V: TRBV19
J: TRBJ2-3
D: TRBD1
size: -
DNA: TGTGCCAGTAGCCTCGACAGGGGTAACTCCAATACGCAGTATTTT
CDR3: CASSLDRGNSNTQYF

V: TRBV6-1
J: TRBJ2-7
D: TRBD1
size: -
DNA: TGTGCCAGCAGTGCCCCGGGGACAGGGGGGTACGAGCAGTACTTC
CDR3: CASSAPGTGGYEQYF

V: TRBV28
J: TRBJ2-2
D: -
size: once
DNA: TGTGCCAGCTACCTCCGAGCGAACACCGGGGAGCTGTTTTTT
CDR3: CASYLRANTGELFF

V: TRBV5-1
J: TRBJ2-7
D: -
size: -
DNA: TGCGCCAGCAGGTCGGCCTACGAGCAGTACTTC
CDR3: CASRSAYEQYF

V: TRBV6-6
J: TRBJ1-1
D: -
size: -
DNA: TGTGCCAGCAGGCTAGAGGCGCACACTGAAGCTTTCTTT
CDR3: CASRLEAHTEAFF

V: TRBV30
J: TRBJ1-5
D: -
size: -
DNA: TGTGCCTGGAGTGTACGGGGAAACCAGCCCCAGCATTTT
CDR3: CAWSVRGNQPQHF

V: TRBV25-1
J: TRBJ2-5
D: TRBD2
size: once
DNA: TGTGCCAGCAGTGAATATACCCCGGGACTAGCGGGAGGAGAGACCCGGTACTTC
CDR3: CASSEYTPGLAGGETRYF

V: TRBV21-1
J: TRBJ1-3
D: -
size: -
DNA: TGTGCCAGCAGTTGGCGGGTGCTACAACACGCACGAAACACCATATATTTT
CDR3: CASSWRVLQHARNTIYF

V: TRBV18
J: TRBJ2-5
D: TRBD1
size: -
DNA: TGTGCCAGCTCACCAGGGACAGGGAACACAGAGACCCAGTACTTC
CDR3: CASSPGTGNTETQYF

V: TRBV5-1
J: TRBJ2-3
D: -
size: -
DNA: TGCGCCAGCAGCTTGGCCGGGGGAACAGATACGCAGTATTTT
CDR3: CASSLAGGTDTQYF

V: TRBV6-6
J: TRBJ1-2
D: TRBD1
size: -
DNA: TGTGCCAGCAGGAGACCGGGACAGGGGGGAAACTATGGCTACACCTTC
CDR3: CASRRPGQGGNYGYTF

V: TRBV28
J: TRBJ1-3
D: -
size: -
DNA: TGTGCCAGCAGTTTGACAGGCTCTGGAAACACCATATATTTT
CDR3: CASSLTGSGNTIYF

V: TRBV5-1
J: TRBJ2-2
D: -
size: -
DNA: TGCGCCAGCAGCCTGCATGAAGCCAACACCGGGGAGCTGTTTTTT
CDR3: CASSLHEANTGELFF

V: TRBV28
J: TRBJ2-3
D: -
size: -
DNA: TGTGCCAGCACCTCGAGGCGGGGAAGCACAGATACGCAGTATTTT
CDR3: CASTSRRGSTDTQYF

V: TRBV13
J: TRBJ2-3
D: TRBD2
size: -
DNA: TGTGCCAGCAGCTTGGGGACTAGCGGGGGCCGCACAGATACGCAGTATTTT
CDR3: CASSLGTSGGRTDTQYF

V: TRBV5-1
J: TRBJ2-2
D: -
size: -
DNA: TGCGCCAGCAGCTTGGGACATCGGGGCACCGGGGAGCTGTTTTTT
CDR3: CASSLGHRGTGELFF

V: TRBV5-1
J: TRBJ1-3
D: TRBD1
size: -
DNA: TGCGCCAGCAGCCTCAGGGGGATGGGGGACACCATATATTTT
CDR3: CASSLRGMGDTIYF

V: TRBV28
J: TRBJ1-2
D: TRBD1
size: -
DNA: TGTGCCAGCTCAGGGGGATATGGCTACACCTTC
CDR3: CASSGGYGYTF

V: TRBV7-3
J: TRBJ2-1
D: -
size: -
DNA: TGTGCCAGCAGCCGACAGGAGGCCCTAAGCTCCTACAATGAGCAGTTCTTC
CDR3: CASSRQEALSSYNEQFF

V: TRBV10-3
J: TRBJ2-7
D: -
size: -
DNA: TGTGCCATCAGCCCGCAGGGGCCCTACGAGCAGTACTTC
CDR3: CAISPQGPYEQYF

V: TRBV6-5
J: TRBJ2-1
D: TRBD1
size: -
DNA: TGTGCCAGCAGACGGACAGGGGGCTACAATGAGCAGTTCTTC
CDR3: CASRRTGGYNEQFF

V: TRBV30
J: TRBJ1-4
D: -
size: few
DNA: TGTGCCTGGAGTGTTATGGACTATGAAAAACTGTTTTTT
CDR3: CAWSVMDYEKLFF

V: TRBV6-5
J: TRBJ2-7
D: TRBD1
size: -
DNA: TGTGCCACCAAGATGGACAGGGCCTACGAGCAGTACTTC
CDR3: CATKMDRAYEQYF

V: TRBV6-1
J: TRBJ2-7
D: TRBD1
size: -
DNA: TGTGCCAGCAGCGAAAAAATTGGGACAGAGCGCTACGAGCAGTACTTC
CDR3: CASSEKIGTERYEQYF

V: TRBV20-1
J: TRBJ2-7
D: -
size: -
DNA: TGCAGTGCGCGGACTGCTCGGGAGCAGTACTTC
CDR3: CSARTAREQYF

V: TRBV27
J: TRBJ1-3
D: -
size: -
DNA: TGTGCCAGCAGTTCCACAGGTTTTTCTGGAAACACCATATATTTT
CDR3: CASSSTGFSGNTIYF

V: TRBV2
J: TRBJ1-1
D: TRBD1
size: -
DNA: TGTGCCAGCCGCTGGACAGGGACGAGCCCTGAAGCTTTCTTT
CDR3: CASRWTGTSPEAFF

V: TRBV30
J: TRBJ1-6
D: -
size: -
DNA: TGTGCCTGGAGACTCCCTCCACAGGGATCACCCCTCCACTTT
CDR3: CAWRLPPQGSPLHF

V: TRBV6-1
J: TRBJ1-2
D: -
size: once
DNA: TGTGCCAGCAGTGCTAAACAGTCTAACTATGGCTACACCTTC
CDR3: CASSAKQSNYGYTF

V: TRBV6-1
J: TRBJ1-6
D: -
size: -
DNA: TGTGCCAGCGGATACGGGGGGACCTATAATTCACCCCTCCACTTT
CDR3: CASGYGGTYNSPLHF

V: TRBV27
J: TRBJ2-3
D: TRBD2
size: -
DNA: TGTGCCAGCAGTCCCCGACTAGCGAGCACAGATACGCAGTATTTT
CDR3: CASSPRLASTDTQYF

V: TRBV15
J: TRBJ2-1
D: TRBD1
size: -
DNA: TGTGCCACCAGCAGCCCCCGACAGGGACCTTACAATGAGCAGTTCTTC
CDR3: CATSSPRQGPYNEQFF

V: TRBV10-3
J: TRBJ2-1
D: -
size: -
DNA: TGTGCCATCCAAAGGAGTTTCTACAATGAGCAGTTCTTC
CDR3: CAIQRSFYNEQFF

V: TRBV7-2
J: TRBJ2-1
D: -
size: once
DNA: TGTGCCAGCAGCTTAGGGCAGGGCTCTTACAATGAGCAGTTCTTC
CDR3: CASSLGQGSYNEQFF

V: TRBV6-6
J: TRBJ1-1
D: TRBD1
size: once
DNA: TGTGCCAGCAGTTACGCGGGGACAGGGGTCGCTGAAGCTTTCTTT
CDR3: CASSYAGTGVAEAFF

V: TRBV4-2
J: TRBJ2-3
D: -
size: -
DNA: TGTGCCAGCAGCCAAGGGCAGGTCAATACGCAGTATTTT
CDR3: CASSQGQVNTQYF

V: TRBV20-1
J: TRBJ1-2
D: TRBD1
size: -
DNA: TGCAGTGCCGGGGACAGAATCGGCTACACCTTC
CDR3: CSAGDRIGYTF

V: TRBV28
J: TRBJ1-5
D: -
size: once
DNA: TGTGCCAGCAGTTCCCCCCCAGGGCTCGGTCAGCCCCAGCATTTT
CDR3: CASSSPPGLGQPQHF

V: TRBV6-6
J: TRBJ2-3
D: TRBD2
size: -
DNA: TGTGCCAGCAGTTACGCGGGAGTTAGCACAGATACGCAGTATTTT
CDR3: CASSYAGVSTDTQYF

V: TRBV19
J: TRBJ2-7
D: TRBD1
size: -
DNA: TGTGCCAGTAGTATTGGGGACAGGGTCTACGAGCAGTACTTC
CDR3: CASSIGDRVYEQYF

V: TRBV12-5
J: TRBJ1-2
D: -
size: -
DNA: TGTGCTAGTGGTTCTACAGGGCGCTATGGCTACACCTTC
CDR3: CASGSTGRYGYTF

V: TRBV2
J: TRBJ1-5
D: -
size: -
DNA: TGTGCCAGCAGCAGGGAGGGCAATCAGCCCCAGCATTTT
CDR3: CASSREGNQPQHF

V: TRBV7-3
J: TRBJ2-7
D: TRBD1
size: -
DNA: TGTGCCAGCAGCTTAATAGGGGGCGCTTCCTACGAGCAGTACTTC
CDR3: CASSLIGGASYEQYF

V: TRBV6-1
J: TRBJ2-1
D: TRBD2
size: -
DNA: TGTGCCAGCAGTGAAGCTAGCGGGAGGGCCAATGAGCAGTTCTTC
CDR3: CASSEASGRANEQFF

V: TRBV21-1
J: TRBJ1-1
D: -
size: -
DNA: TGTGCCAGCAGCAATAGGTCAGGATCTGAAGCTTTCTTT
CDR3: CASSNRSGSEAFF

V: TRBV7-2
J: TRBJ1-6
D: TRBD1
size: -
DNA: TGTGCCAGCAGCTTAGTGGGACAGTCTATGACACCCCTCCACTTT
CDR3: CASSLVGQSMTPLHF

V: TRBV27
J: TRBJ1-6
D: -
size: -
DNA: TGTGCCAGCAGTTCGGGAGCTTATAATTCACCCCTCCACTTT
CDR3: CASSSGAYNSPLHF

V: TRBV7-7
J: TRBJ2-5
D: TRBD1
size: -
DNA: TGTGCCAGCAGCCGGGACAGGGTGGAGACCCAGTACTTC
CDR3: CASSRDRVETQYF

V: TRBV27
J: TRBJ1-1
D: -
size: -
DNA: TGTGCCAGCAGGTTCGACAGGAACACTGAAGCTTTCTTT
CDR3: CASRFDRNTEAFF

V: TRBV15
J: TRBJ2-3
D: TRBD1
size: -
DNA: TGTGCCACCAGCAGAGAACGACCTACAGGGGCCATCACAGATACGCAGTATTTT
CDR3: CATSRERPTGAITDTQYF

V: TRBV27
J: TRBJ1-1
D: -
size: -
DNA: TGTGCCAGCAGTGTTACGGTGAACACTGAAGCTTTCTTT
CDR3: CASSVTVNTEAFF

V: TRBV29-1
J: TRBJ2-3
D: -
size: -
DNA: TGCAGCGTTGACAGGGTCCCCACTAGCACAGATACGCAGTATTTT
CDR3: CSVDRVPTSTDTQYF